This T cell receptor beta chain originates from a study of Tregs in tolerant kidney transplant recipients. Method: immunoSEQ multiplex PCR; TCRdb's copy keeps in-frame clones and lacks some. The table has about 50,000 clones, around 90% seen once; the top ten hold roughly a sixth. V was cut by 1 base and J by 5 bases, with 6 bases left in between. CDR1 is SGHNT, CDR2 YENEEA, per germline. The CDR3 has 13 residues. Recipients received nonmyeloablative bone marrow transplants from related graft donors, with transient mixed chimerism. V and J are TRBV11-3 and TRBJ1-5; D not certain. This clonotype was obtained from a human patient who received a combined kidney and bone marrow transplant. Some T cells may possibly be graft donor cells. The specimen comprised CD8+ T cells from blood (PBMCs), sampled 12 months after the transplant. CDR3 bases: TGTGCCAGCAGCTTAGCCAGTGATCAGCCCCAGCATTTT. Translated: CASSLASDQPQHF.